Given below is one T cell receptor (beta chain) in context. Its antigen is not yet known. Qualities for individual bases were not recorded, and no much larger clone is one base off. This entry belongs to a study of blood T cell repertoires in COVID-19 (TCRdb year 2020). For the study in its entirety: Samples from collaborators originated in the United States, Italy and Spain and spanned both the acute and convalescent phases of COVID-19. Where available, HLA class I and class II types were taken from metadata supplied by the sample provider and were not determined by assay-based typing. The samples were drawn from two sources: the first 160 participants of the ongoing ImmuneRACE study, and 1,000 to 1,500 subjects contributed by 6 global collaborators. The repertoires were released in a freely available public database meant as a resource for research on the immune response to SARS-CoV-2. The material from the prospective study consisted of cDNA or gDNA derived from T cells, B-cell-depleted T cells, or PBMCs. The sample metadata nearly always contained a de-identified subject ID, COVID-19 status, age in years and sex. Subjects who had been exposed to COVID-19, were actively infected with it, or had recovered from it provided the deeply sampled blood TCRbeta repertoires that made up the dataset.

The study at large found these results: How much clinical and demographic metadata was included differed by source and by participant, and the metadata was provided uncurated.

TCRbeta CDR3 regions were amplified from genomic DNA using the immunoSEQ Assay, a bias-controlled multiplex PCR. On the study's bioinformatics: Nucleated cell counts per sample were estimated from amplification of reference gene primers within the assay. To quantify the absolute abundance of each unique TCRbeta CDR3 rearrangement, sequence reads were collapsed and filtered. Productive Simpson clonality was computed per sample as the square root of Simpson's diversity index over productive rearrangements. This is the immuneACCESS table as TCRdb keeps it, with only in-frame sequences that have V and J called. A part of the clones is gone; compared with another copy, unresolved V genes explain less than half, and the rest is unexplained. That table furnishes V, J and clone size, whereas the DNA furnished D and trimming. In this sample the table shows about 210,000 clones, around 86% of which occur a single time. Of the sample, about 2.9% falls within the top ten clones.

Ends trimmed: V by 5 bases, J by 2 bases; bases unmatched to a gene: 8. Its CDR3 holds 17 amino acids, cysteine through phenylalanine. The CDR3 DNA has 51 bases and is translated from base 1. The germline V gene (reference sequence) sets CDR1 to SEHNR and CDR2 to FQNEAQ. The collaborating institutions used their own protocols to collect whole blood in K2EDTA tubes. For TCRbeta analysis, collaborator samples were shipped as frozen whole blood, as isolated PBMCs, or as DNA extracted from either sample type. The TCR comes from a man between 60 and 75 years old with acute or convalescent COVID-19. The sequence links TRBV7-9 to TRBJ1-5; 11 middle bases align to TRBD1. The sample comprised peripheral blood. The CDR3 loop reads CASSTGQGALGNQPQHF. The DNA is TGTGCCAGCAGCACCGGACAGGGGGCTCTCGGCAATCAGCCCCAGCATTTT.